This T cell receptor (beta chain) derives from a study of cytomegalovirus exposure and HLA in healthy donors. The PCR had 60 Vbeta and 13 Jbeta primers. Only in-frame clones appear in the TCRdb table, and some are missing; sequencing was by immunoSEQ multiplex PCR. Here the sample spans about 180,000 clones, 75% to 85% being singletons. This CDR3 region has 13 residues. Deletions cut 11 bases from V and 0 bases from J, with 13 bases between. Germline values: CDR1 LNHDA, CDR2 SQIVND (reference sequence). The sequenced sample consisted of PBMCs. The V call is TRBV19, the J call TRBJ2-5, with a tentative D call TRBD2 (6 bases). The TCR comes from a woman between 18 and 30 years old in good health and CMV-seropositive. CDR3 coding DNA: TGTGCCTCTAATGGAGGGTACCAAGAGACCCAGTACTTC. This encodes CASNGGYQETQYF.